This TCR beta chain was captured in a study of blood T cell repertoires in COVID-19. Germline CDR1 reads LNHDA; CDR2 reads SQIVND (reference sequence). The length of the CDR3 is 15 residues. V was pared by 5 bases and J by 6 bases, with 14 bases between. The table came from immunoSEQ multiplex PCR; TCRdb's copy has only in-frame clones and leaves some out. The table lists tens of thousands of clones, around 86% of them singletons, with 3% to 4% in the top ten. The V call is TRBV19, the J call TRBJ1-6, with D possibly being TRBD1 (6 bases). The TCR comes from a woman in her seventies with acute or convalescent COVID-19. Specimen: peripheral blood. The CDR3 coding sequence is TGTGCCAGTAGTCCGCCCGGGACACTTAATTCACCCCTCCACTTT. This sequence encodes CASSPPGTLNSPLHF.